This T cell receptor (beta chain) is from a study of blood T cell repertoires in COVID-19. Overall study: Material from acute and convalescent COVID-19 was sourced from the United States, Italy and Spain. Sample material is recorded as cDNA or gDNA derived from T cells, B-cell-depleted T cells, or PBMCs.

The length of the CDR3 is 16 residues. Per germline, CDR1 LNHNV and CDR2 YYDKDF (reference sequence). The J segment lost 4 bases and the V segment lost 2 bases, leaving 9 bases of the junction unmatched. Original methodology: Reference gene primer amplification gave nucleated cell count estimates. Repertoires were generated with immunoSEQ multiplex PCR, while TCRdb's copy carries only in-frame clones and drops some. The V and J calls and the clone size are those of that table, but D and trimming were determined from the DNA. This sample yields about 210,000 clones, of which almost 85% are seen a single time; about 12% belongs to the top ten.

Sequenced material: peripheral blood. This receptor was obtained from a woman between 35 and 50 years old with acute or convalescent COVID-19. V usage is TRBV15 and J usage is TRBJ2-3, with 7 nucleotides matching TRBD1. The CDR3 DNA sequence: TGTGCCACCAGCAGAACCCCGACAGGGATCCCAGATACGCAGTATTTT. It specifies CATSRTPTGIPDTQYF.